The entry below gives a single T cell receptor beta chain sequence along with its context. This specimen belongs to a study of CD8+CD57+ T cells in acquired aplastic anemia. For the study at large: Sorted CD4+ and CD8+ cells gave an average of roughly 3.5 ug of DNA.

TCR beta VDJ combinations and CDR3 sequences were profiled from genomic DNA. TCRdb re-called the reads through MiXCR, storing one row per CDR3 protein. The profile shows fewer than 250,000 distinct CDR3 sequences, less than 70% of them singletons. CDR3 size: 13 residues. The rearrangement links TRBV12-3 or TRBV12-4 to TRBJ2-5, with a weak D call TRBD1 (6 bases). The DNA matches TRBJ2-7 better at its end, which makes the J call doubtful. The receptor was derived from a human donor in good health, serving as a control. The sample was sorted CD4+, CD8+, or CD8+CD57+ T cells (not recorded which) from PBMCs. In DNA, the CDR3 is TGTGCCAGCAGTTATCAGGGGATCTACGAGCAGTACTTC. Translated: CASSYQGIYEQYF.